A single TCR beta chain is shown here with its context. As yet, its antigen is unknown. Germline CDR1 reads SEHNR; CDR2 reads FQNEAQ (reference sequence). The CDR3 totals 15 residues. The data originate from a study of T cells expressing NK-cell markers. Study-level points and caveats: In a handful of donors, these clonotypes also led the CD3+CD56-NKG2C+ fraction.

Researchers built TCR beta cDNA using 5'RACE template switching with UMIs. TCRdb re-called the 5' RACE reads and shows each CDR3 protein once, DNA omitted. Seen in this sample are 550,000 to 600,000 distinct CDR3 sequences; the ten most common clones hold roughly 3.6%. The sequencing sample was made of blood T cells: a sorted CD56 or NKG2C T cell subset, CD4+ or CD8+ T cells, or bulk PBMC T cells (not recorded which). The TCR sequence derives from a man between 18 and 29 years old in good health. The chain uses TRBV7-9 and TRBJ2-5. The CDR3 loop is CASSLIGIREETQYF.